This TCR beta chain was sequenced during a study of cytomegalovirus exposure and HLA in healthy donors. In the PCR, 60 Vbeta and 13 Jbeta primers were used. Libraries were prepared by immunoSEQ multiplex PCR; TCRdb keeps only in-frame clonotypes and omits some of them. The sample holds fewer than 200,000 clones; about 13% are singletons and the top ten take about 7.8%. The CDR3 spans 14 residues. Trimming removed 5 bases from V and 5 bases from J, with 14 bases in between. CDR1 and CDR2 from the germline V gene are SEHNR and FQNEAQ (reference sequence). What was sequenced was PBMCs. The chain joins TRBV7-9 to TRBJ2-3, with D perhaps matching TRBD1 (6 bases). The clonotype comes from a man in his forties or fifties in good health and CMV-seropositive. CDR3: CASSPTGQGDTQYF. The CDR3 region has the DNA TGTGCCAGCAGCCCGACAGGTCAGGGAGATACGCAGTATTTT.